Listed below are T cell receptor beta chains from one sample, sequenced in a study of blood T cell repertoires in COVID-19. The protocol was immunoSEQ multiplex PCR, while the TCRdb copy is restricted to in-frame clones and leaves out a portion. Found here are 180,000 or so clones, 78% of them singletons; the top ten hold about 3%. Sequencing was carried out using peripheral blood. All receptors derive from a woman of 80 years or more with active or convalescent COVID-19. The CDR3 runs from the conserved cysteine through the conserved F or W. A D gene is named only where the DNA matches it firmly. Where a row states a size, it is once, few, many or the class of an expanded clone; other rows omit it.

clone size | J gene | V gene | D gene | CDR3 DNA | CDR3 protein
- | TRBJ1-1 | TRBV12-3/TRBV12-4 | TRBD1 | TGTGCCAGCACGATCCAGGGGGCAACTGAAGCTTTCTTT | CASTIQGATEAFF
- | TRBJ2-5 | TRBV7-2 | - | TGTGCCAGCAGCTTAGCGGGGACCGGGGGAGAGACCCAGTACTTC | CASSLAGTGGETQYF
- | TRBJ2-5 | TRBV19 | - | TGTGCCAGTAGTACAAGGCCAGGGCACCAAGAGACCCAGTACTTC | CASSTRPGHQETQYF
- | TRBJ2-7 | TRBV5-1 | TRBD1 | TGCGCCAGCAGTTCCGGGACAGGGGGCGTCGAGCAGTACTTC | CASSSGTGGVEQYF
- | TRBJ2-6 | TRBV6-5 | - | TGTGCCTCTCAACATACCTCTGGGGCCAACGTCCTGACTTTC | CASQHTSGANVLTF
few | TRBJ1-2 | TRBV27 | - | TGTGCCAGCAGTTTTAGCGGGGTGCGGGGCTACACCTTC | CASSFSGVRGYTF
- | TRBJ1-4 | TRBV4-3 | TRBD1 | TGCGCCAGCAGCCACGGACAGGGTCGTGAAAAACTGTTTTTT | CASSHGQGREKLFF
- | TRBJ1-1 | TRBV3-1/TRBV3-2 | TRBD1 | TGTGCCAGCAGGACAGGGGGCGAGGGAACTGAAGCTTTCTTT | CASRTGGEGTEAFF
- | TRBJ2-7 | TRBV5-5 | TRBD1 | TGTGCCAGCAGCCTGACAGGGGGTGAGCAGTACTTC | CASSLTGGEQYF
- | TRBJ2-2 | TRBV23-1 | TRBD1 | TGCGCCAGCAGTCATTCTCCGGGACAGGGGAACACCGGGGAGCTGTTTTTT | CASSHSPGQGNTGELFF
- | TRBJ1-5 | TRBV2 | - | TGTGCCAGCAGTGACCAATACAGGCCCTATAGCAATCAGCCCCAGCATTTT | CASSDQYRPYSNQPQHF
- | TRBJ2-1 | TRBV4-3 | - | TGCGCCAGCAGCCAAGAGGATGCCCGGAGGGGGGGCAATTCCGAGCAGTTCTTC | CASSQEDARRGGNSEQFF
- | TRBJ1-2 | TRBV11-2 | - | TGTGCCAGCCGTACGACAGGTACTAACTATGGCTACACCTTC | CASRTTGTNYGYTF
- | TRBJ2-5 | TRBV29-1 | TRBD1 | TGCAGCTGGGACAGTAACCAAGAGACCCAGTACTTC | CSWDSNQETQYF
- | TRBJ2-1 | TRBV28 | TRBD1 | TGTGCCAGCAGTCAGCAAACAGGGGGCGTAGGCAATGAGCAGTTCTTC | CASSQQTGGVGNEQFF
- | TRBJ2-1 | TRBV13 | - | TGTGCCAGCAGCGAGCAACAAAGGGGCTCCTACAATGAGCAGTTCTTC | CASSEQQRGSYNEQFF